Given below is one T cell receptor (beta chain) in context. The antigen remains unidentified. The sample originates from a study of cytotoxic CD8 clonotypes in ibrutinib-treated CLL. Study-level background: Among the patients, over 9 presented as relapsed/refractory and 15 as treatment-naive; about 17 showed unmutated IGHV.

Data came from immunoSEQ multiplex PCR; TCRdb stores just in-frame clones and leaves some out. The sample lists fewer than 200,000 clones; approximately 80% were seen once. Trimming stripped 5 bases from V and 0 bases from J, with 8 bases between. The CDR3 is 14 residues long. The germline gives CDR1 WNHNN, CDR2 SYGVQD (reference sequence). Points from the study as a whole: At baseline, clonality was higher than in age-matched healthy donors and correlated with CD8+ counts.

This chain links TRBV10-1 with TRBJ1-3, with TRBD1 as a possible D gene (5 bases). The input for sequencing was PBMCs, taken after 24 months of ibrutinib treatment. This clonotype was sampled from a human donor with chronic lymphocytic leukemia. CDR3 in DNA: TGCGCCAGCAGTCCGAGGGGCTCTGGAAACACCATATATTTT. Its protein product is CASSPRGSGNTIYF.